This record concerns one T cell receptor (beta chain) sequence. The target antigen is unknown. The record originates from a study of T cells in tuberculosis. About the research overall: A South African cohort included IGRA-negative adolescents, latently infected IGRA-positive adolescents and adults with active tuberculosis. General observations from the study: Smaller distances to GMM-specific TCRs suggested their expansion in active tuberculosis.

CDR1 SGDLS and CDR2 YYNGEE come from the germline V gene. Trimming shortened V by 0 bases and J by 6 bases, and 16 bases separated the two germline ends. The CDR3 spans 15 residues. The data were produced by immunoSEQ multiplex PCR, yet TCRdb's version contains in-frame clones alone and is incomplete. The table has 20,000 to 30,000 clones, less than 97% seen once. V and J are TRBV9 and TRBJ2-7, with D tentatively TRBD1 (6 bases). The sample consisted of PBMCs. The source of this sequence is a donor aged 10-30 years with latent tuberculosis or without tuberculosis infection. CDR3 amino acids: CASSVGGPSRGEQYF. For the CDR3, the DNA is TGTGCCAGCAGCGTAGGGGGGCCGTCAAGGGGCGAGCAGTACTTC.